The 18 T cell receptor beta chains presented below share a single source sample, sequenced in a study of shared clonotypes between healthy human individuals. Sequenced by immunoSEQ multiplex PCR; TCRdb stores in-frame clones only, minus some. The sample records 630,000 or so clones, roughly 98% being singletons. Only CD45RO-negative cells positively selected for CCR7 counted as naive CD8 cells, so terminally differentiated effector memory CD45RA+ cells were excluded. The sequenced material came from naive CD8+ T cells sorted from blood. The receptor set was obtained from a young man in good health.

The chain is built from TRBV5-6 and TRBJ2-2, with TRBD1 matching over 7 bases. V lost 0 bases to trimming and J lost 1 base; unmatched junction nucleotides: 9. Germline V CDR1 and CDR2: SGHDT, YYEEEE. The CDR3 is made up of 18 amino acids. CDR3 in amino acids: CASSLVGVGGWNTGELFF. The CDR3 nucleotides are TGTGCCAGCAGCTTGGTGGGTGTAGGGGGCTGGAACACCGGGGAGCTGTTTTTT.

The rearrangement joins TRBV13 to TRBJ2-6; D uncertain. V was trimmed by 3 bases and J by 0 bases, leaving 6 bases between them. Germline values: CDR1 PRHDT, CDR2 FYEKMQ (reference sequence). The CDR3 consists of 15 residues. CDR3 sequence reads: CASSFSPSGANVLTF. The CDR3 DNA reads TGTGCCAGCAGCTTTTCTCCCTCTGGGGCCAACGTCCTGACTTTC.

The chain carries TRBV7-2 and TRBJ1-2; D gene unclear. This CDR3 region has 16 residues. The germline V gene has CDR1 SGHTA and CDR2 FQGNSA. The V end lost 5 bases, the J end lost 0 bases, and 16 bases lay between the germline ends. CDR3 protein: CASSPSSTTTNYGYTF. The CDR3 region has the DNA TGTGCCAGCAGCCCTTCATCGACAACTACTAACTATGGCTACACCTTC.

With regard to this clone: Other DNA sequences in the same sample also yield this CDR3. V is TRBV28 and J is TRBJ2-3; D perhaps matches TRBD2 (5 bases). The V end was cut by 5 bases, the J end by 0 bases, with 9 bases between. This CDR3 region has 14 residues. Germline CDR1 and CDR2: MDHEN and SYDVKM. CDR3 protein: CASSPPGSTDTQYF. The DNA for the CDR3 is TGTGCCAGCAGTCCTCCGGGAAGCACAGATACGCAGTATTTT.

This clone was seen once. This rearrangement joins TRBV7-9 to TRBJ1-4, with a possible D match to TRBD1 (6 bases). The V end was cut by 3 bases, the J end by 0 bases, with 14 bases between. Germline V lookup: CDR1 SEHNR, CDR2 FQNEAQ (reference sequence). There are 17 residues in the CDR3. The CDR3 DNA sequence: TGTGCCAGCAGCTTTCAGGGGCAAGTAGCAACTAATGAAAAACTGTTTTTT. As protein: CASSFQGQVATNEKLFF.

This chain links TRBV16 with TRBJ2-1, with D uncertain. CDR3 size: 16 residues. CDR1 is KGHSY and CDR2 is FQNENV in the germline V gene. Between the trimmed V and J ends, which lost 0 bases and 6 bases, there was a span of 15 bases. CDR3 residues: CASSQSSGYKGNEQFF. CDR3 nucleotides: TGTGCCAGCAGCCAATCCAGTGGGTACAAGGGCAATGAGCAGTTCTTC.

This chain connects TRBV28 to TRBJ2-1; 12 bases are shared with TRBD1. CDR3 length: 17 residues. Germline CDR1 reads MDHEN; CDR2 reads SYDVKM. The V and J ends lost 5 bases and 8 bases, in that order; junction bases with no gene match: 13. The CDR3 nucleotides are TGTGCCAGCAGTGAAGAAGGGGACAGGGGGCGAGGTGATGAGCAGTTCTTC. It yields the protein CASSEEGDRGRGDEQFF.

This clone was counted a single time. The rearrangement links TRBV18 to TRBJ2-7, with D maybe TRBD1 (6 bases). The germline V gene has CDR1 KGHSH and CDR2 LQKENI. V was trimmed by 4 bases and J by 3 bases, leaving 13 bases between them. The CDR3 consists of 14 residues. CDR3 protein: CASSLAGVLYEQYF. In DNA form, the CDR3 reads TGTGCCAGCTCACTTGCAGGGGTTCTCTACGAGCAGTACTTC.

The chain couples TRBV29-1 to TRBJ1-1; D is ambiguous. Germline CDR1 reads SQVTM; CDR2 reads ANQGSEA. The CDR3 sequence is 12 residues long. Trimming took off 4 bases at V and 0 bases at J, with 6 bases between the two ends. CDR3 nucleotide sequence: TGCAGCGTTGGGCAGATGAACACTGAAGCTTTCTTT. This gives the protein CSVGQMNTEAFF.

The chain employs TRBV4-1 and TRBJ2-2; D perhaps matches TRBD1 (5 bases). V was trimmed by 0 bases and J by 6 bases, leaving 8 bases between them. The CDR3 is 14 residues long. Germline lookup yields CDR1 MGHRA and CDR2 YSYEKL. CDR3 DNA sequence: TGCGCCAGCAGCCAAGAAGTGGGGCCCGGGGAGCTGTTTTTT. As protein: CASSQEVGPGELFF.

This CDR3 reads CASRGDQETQYF. The CDR3 DNA is TGTGCCAGCAGAGGGGACCAAGAGACCCAGTACTTC. The chain is built from TRBV27 and TRBJ2-5, with a tentative D call TRBD1 (5 bases). CDR1 MNHEY and CDR2 SMNVEV come from the germline V gene (reference sequence). V was pared by 6 bases and J by 0 bases, with 5 bases between. The CDR3 is 12 residues long.

The rearrangement links TRBV5-1 to TRBJ2-1; 8 bases are a match to TRBD2. With V trimmed by 3 bases and J by 5 bases, 4 bases remained unmatched. CDR3 length equals 14 residues. Germline CDR1 and CDR2: SGHRS and YFSETQ. The CDR3 DNA is TGCGCCAGCAGCTCGCGGGGGGAACACAATGAGCAGTTCTTC. Its translation is CASSSRGEHNEQFF.

This clone has a single count. The V gene is TRBV14, the J gene TRBJ2-3; TRBD2 matches at 8 bases. The germline V gene encodes CDR1 SGHDN and CDR2 FVKESK. The CDR3 length is 15 residues. After removal of 8 bases from V and 3 bases from J, the junction contained 10 bases not matched to a gene. The CDR3 loop reads CASAPRRGRTDTQYF. In DNA form, the CDR3 reads TGTGCCAGCGCCCCCCGTCGCGGGAGGACAGATACGCAGTATTTT.

V gene TRBV29-1 combines with J gene TRBJ2-2; 7 positions agree with TRBD1. This CDR3 is built from 16 residues. The V segment lost 4 bases and the J segment 4 bases; nucleotides outside the gene matches: 12. Germline CDR1 SQVTM, CDR2 ANQGSEA. The DNA for the CDR3 is TGCAGCGTTGCGACCGCCGGGACAGAAAGCACCGGGGAGCTGTTTTTT. As protein: CSVATAGTESTGELFF.

This sequence joins TRBV27 and TRBJ2-1; tentative D call: TRBD1 (6 bases). V lost 3 bases to trimming and J lost 0 bases, with 9 bases between them. The CDR3 length is 15 residues. Germline V gene lookup returns CDR1 MNHEY and CDR2 SMNVEV (reference sequence). CDR3 DNA sequence: TGTGCCAGCAGTTTGGACAGTGCCTCCTACAATGAGCAGTTCTTC. Encoded protein: CASSLDSASYNEQFF.

A single count supports this clone. V and J are TRBV7-9 and TRBJ2-1; tentatively, D is TRBD2 (6 bases). Germline CDR1 is SEHNR and CDR2 is FQNEAQ (reference sequence). Trimming took 1 base from V and 7 from J, leaving 17 bases between them. This CDR3 has 16 amino acids. The CDR3 DNA reads as TGTGCCAGCAGCTTAGAGGACTGGGACTTGGGGAATGAGCAGTTCTTC. The encoded protein is CASSLEDWDLGNEQFF. The entire variable domain, with the rest obtained from reference TRBV7-9 and TRBJ2-1, is as follows: DTGVSQNPRHKITKRGQNVTFRCDPISEHNRLYWYRQTLGQGPEFLTYFQNEAQLEKSRLLSDRFSAERPKGSFSTLEIQRTEQGDSAMYLCASSLEDWDLGNEQFFGPGTRLTVL.

This chain uses TRBV19 with TRBJ1-5; 7 bases match TRBD1. V shed 3 bases and J 1 base; nucleotides not matched to a gene: 3. Germline V gene lookup returns CDR1 LNHDA and CDR2 SQIVND (reference sequence). There are 15 residues in the CDR3. CDR3 sequence (DNA): TGTGCCAGTAGTATTCAGGGGGTCAGCAATCAGCCCCAGCATTTT. Protein product: CASSIQGVSNQPQHF.

V gene TRBV7-6 combines with J gene TRBJ2-6, with TRBD1 matching 8 bases. This CDR3 spans 16 amino acids. Trimming removed 5 bases from V and 3 bases from J; junction bases left unmatched: 6. Germline V gives CDR1 SGHVS, CDR2 FNYEAQ. The DNA of the CDR3 is TGTGCCAGCAGCAGAGAACAGGGGGTTGGGGCCAACGTCCTGACTTTC. This translates into CASSREQGVGANVLTF.